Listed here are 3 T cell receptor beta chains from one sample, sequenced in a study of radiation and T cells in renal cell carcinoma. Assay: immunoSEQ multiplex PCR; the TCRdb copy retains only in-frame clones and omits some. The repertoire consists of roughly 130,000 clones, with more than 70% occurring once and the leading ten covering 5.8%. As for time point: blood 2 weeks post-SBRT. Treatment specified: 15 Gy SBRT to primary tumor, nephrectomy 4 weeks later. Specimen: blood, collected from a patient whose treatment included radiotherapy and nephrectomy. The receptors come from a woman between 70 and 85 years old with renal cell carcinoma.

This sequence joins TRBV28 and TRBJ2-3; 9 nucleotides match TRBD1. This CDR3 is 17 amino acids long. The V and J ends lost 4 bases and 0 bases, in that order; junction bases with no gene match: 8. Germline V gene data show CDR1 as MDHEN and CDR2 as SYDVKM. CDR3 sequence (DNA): TGTGCCAGCAGTTCCGGGACAGGGCTACTAAGCACAGATACGCAGTATTTT. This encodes CASSSGTGLLSTDTQYF.

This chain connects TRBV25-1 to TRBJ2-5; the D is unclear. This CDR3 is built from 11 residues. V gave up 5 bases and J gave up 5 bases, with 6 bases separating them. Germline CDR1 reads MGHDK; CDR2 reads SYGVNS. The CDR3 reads CASSNIETQYF. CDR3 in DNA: TGTGCCAGCAGTAATATTGAGACCCAGTACTTC.

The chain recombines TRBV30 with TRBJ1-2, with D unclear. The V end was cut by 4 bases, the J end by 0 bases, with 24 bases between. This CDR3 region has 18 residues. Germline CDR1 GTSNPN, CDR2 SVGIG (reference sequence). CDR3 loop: CAWTLRQSRGSSNYGYTF. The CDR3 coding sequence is TGTGCCTGGACCCTAAGGCAATCTCGGGGAAGCTCTAACTATGGCTACACCTTC.